Below, one T cell receptor (beta chain) is given with its context. It has no known antigen specificity. No much larger clone exists at a distance of one base, and base qualities are not known. Via the germline V gene (reference sequence), CDR1 is GTSNPN and CDR2 SVGIG. Relative to germline, V is 1 base shorter and J is 0 bases shorter, with 22 bases between their ends. There are 18 amino acids in the CDR3, from cysteine to phenylalanine inclusive. Of all the DNA, just the CDR3 is kept, 54 bases in frame from base 1. The sample comes from a study of prognosis after radiotherapy for stage I lung cancer (dated by TCRdb to the early 2020s). With respect to the entire study: Between early 2018 and 2019, under 20 stage I NSCLC patients were enrolled in Nanjing, China. Approximately 14 of the patients presented with newly diagnosed primary stage I lung tumors; a few had oligometastatic NSCLC following surgical resection of the primary tumor. Every patient was deemed medically inoperable, eleven to twelve because of comorbidities and more than five because they refused surgery. The cohort was made up of roughly 13 men and roughly six women, with a median age of nearly 75 years and an age range of about 50 to 90 years. Tumor histology was squamous cell carcinoma in over 5 patients and adenocarcinoma in about a dozen. SBRT was given in 3 to 5 fractions with a biologically effective dose of at least 100 Gy, using image-guided IMRT or VMAT. Concurrent therapy was not administered to any patient alongside SBRT. Distant metastases were developed by four of the 19 patients after SBRT, at a median of around seven months, whereas no significant progression was observed in the other 15 patients. This study profiled peripheral blood TCR beta repertoires from stage I NSCLC patients before and after stereotactic body radiotherapy and linked the repertoires to distant failure. The study took one blood sample before SBRT and one after SBRT from each of 20 or so patients and sequenced all 40 or so samples.

Two rounds of multiplex PCR were used to amplify the TCR beta CDR3 region from genomic DNA. The first PCR round used primers specific to each TRBV and TRBJ gene, with sequences filed in Chinese patent CN105087789A. Universal primers were used in the second round of PCR. The Roche High Pure PCR Template Preparation Kit was used to extract genomic DNA from frozen PBMCs. Paired-end sequencing with 151 bp reads was performed on the libraries using an Illumina HiSeq 3000. The original methods were these. Raw reads lacking the multiplex PCR primer sequences were removed with CutAdapt. High-quality paired reads were merged into contigs with PEAR. By alignment to reference sequences, MiXCR assigned TRB V, D and J gene segments to each contig. CDR3 sequences were clustered by base quality and sequence similarity to remove sequencing errors. Shannon entropy, normalized by the natural log of the productive TCR sequence number, served as the measure of diversity. One minus Shannon entropy divided by the natural log of the number of unique clonotypes was used as the definition of clonality. Using the Youden index from ROC curves, the researchers picked the repertoire-metric cut-offs for progression-free survival, and all analyses were carried out in R 3.5.3. TCRdb reprocessed the public reads (quality trimming at Q25 with fastp, clone calling with MiXCR) and kept in-frame beta chains. Entries are consolidated by CDR3 protein sequence, retaining the most common genes and DNA. The V and J calls and clone size come from TCRdb's table, not from the authors' own analysis. A total of approximately 17,000 distinct CDR3 sequences appear in this sample, around 45% of them only once. Of the sample, around 40% is held by the ten largest clones.

All patients had node-negative disease on CT and PET/CT, and none had a history of other malignancies or prior chemotherapy or radiotherapy. At each of the two time points, roughly 6 milliliters of peripheral venous blood were collected into EDTA tubes. Ficoll-Paque Plus density-gradient centrifugation was used to isolate PBMCs. Right after collection, samples were placed at -80 degrees C and kept there until analysis. Results the study describes overall, beyond this receptor: No adjustment for multiple comparisons was applied to any of the reported P values. Post-SBRT Shannon entropy and its change from baseline were lower in patients who developed distant metastases; baseline Shannon entropy was not associated with metastases. No determination of tumor specificity was made for expanded TCR clones. Differences by metastasis status were reportedly seen in TRBV and TRBJ usage frequencies, involving two V genes at baseline and, after SBRT, several V genes and two J genes. The study was limited by the small cohort and short follow-up, and independent validation of the study findings is required. A decrease in unique TCR clone counts was observed after SBRT (median approximately 10,000 before versus roughly 6,900 after; Wilcoxon paired P=0.011).

Specimen: PBMCs, collected before or after stereotactic body radiation therapy (not recorded which). The chain was built from TRBV30 and TRBJ2-7; a tentative D match to TRBD2 spans 6 bases. The receptor was derived from a donor at least 50 years old with non-small cell lung cancer. The sequenced DNA: TGTGCCTGGAGTGCCCGCCGCGGGAAGACCCCCAGCTCCTACGAGCAGTACTTC. Translated, this gives CAWSARRGKTPSSYEQYF.